The 14 T cell receptor beta chains below all came from one sample that was sequenced in a study of cytomegalovirus exposure and HLA in healthy donors (dated by TCRdb to about 2017). Receptor libraries were prepared by the immunoSEQ multiplex PCR assay. The multiplex PCR relied on a mix of 60 forward primers for TCR Vbeta segments and 13 reverse primers for TCR Jbeta segments. Sourced from immuneACCESS, this table was stored by TCRdb with only in-frame sequences that have V and J called. A share of the clones is absent; for the studies checked, an unresolved V gene accounts for under half, and the remainder has no known explanation. Within this sample are under 130,000 clones, with roughly three quarters of them counted one time only. The ten largest clones represent under 1.5% of the sample. Sequencing was performed on PBMCs. All receptors derive from a man aged 40-55 years in good health and CMV-seronegative.

The chain is built from TRBV27 and TRBJ2-1; D may be TRBD2 (5 bases). Deletions cut 2 bases from V and 6 bases from J, with 14 bases between. Germline-derived CDR1 and CDR2 are MNHEY and SMNVEV (reference sequence). The CDR3 loop spans 15 amino acids. In nucleotides, the CDR3 is TGTGCCAGCAGTTTACTTCCCGGGGTCAGCAATGAGCAGTTCTTC. Translated, it gives CASSLLPGVSNEQFF.

This clone appeared once. This sequence joins TRBV10-2 and TRBJ2-1, with TRBD2 as a possible D gene (5 bases). The germline V and J ends were trimmed by 5 bases and 5 bases, with 16 bases remaining between them. The CDR3 is 15 amino acids. CDR1 WSHSY and CDR2 SAAADI come from the germline V gene. The CDR3 loop is CASSHLGIGNNEQFF. For the CDR3, the DNA is TGCGCCAGCAGTCATCTGGGGATCGGGAACAATGAGCAGTTCTTC.

This clone counts as medium-sized. The genes are TRBV5-1 and TRBJ2-7; 7 bases fit TRBD1. With 1 base clipped from V and 2 bases from J, the junction kept 3 bases outside the gene matches. In germline, CDR1 is SGHRS, CDR2 YFSETQ. The CDR3 has 14 amino acids. CDR3 sequence reads: CASSLTGEPYEQYF. In DNA form, the CDR3 reads TGCGCCAGCAGCTTGACAGGGGAGCCCTACGAGCAGTACTTC.

CDR3 residues: CASRRQSLSNQPQHF. The CDR3 DNA is TGTGCCAGCAGACGACAGAGCCTTAGCAATCAGCCCCAGCATTTT. The gene calls are TRBV6-5 and TRBJ1-5; a possible D gene is TRBD1 (5 bases). Germline CDR1 and CDR2: MNHEY and SVGAGI. V gave up 6 bases and J gave up 0 bases, with 12 bases separating them. The CDR3 contains 15 residues.

The sample holds a few counts of this clone. The chain links TRBV9 to TRBJ2-3, with 10 bases fitting TRBD2. Germline lookup yields CDR1 SGDLS and CDR2 YYNGEE. The CDR3 is 16 residues long. Germline trimming cut 7 bases from V and 5 bases from J; bases unmatched to any gene: 13. CDR3 sequence: CASGTERGGAEDTQYF. CDR3 sequence (DNA): TGTGCCAGCGGGACTGAGCGGGGGGGCGCGGAAGATACGCAGTATTTT. Full variable domain (missing parts from reference TRBV9 and TRBJ2-3): DSGVTQTPKHLITATGQRVTLRCSPRSGDLSVYWYQQSLDQGLQFLIQYYNGEERAKGNILERFSAQQFPDLHSELNLSSLELGDSALYFCASGTERGGAEDTQYFGPGTRLTVL.

The chain joins TRBV10-1 to TRBJ1-1, with D uncertain. Trimming shortened V by 3 bases and J by 3 bases, and 5 bases separated the two germline ends. The CDR3 contains 12 residues. Per germline, CDR1 WNHNN and CDR2 SYGVQD (reference sequence). The CDR3 coding sequence is TGCGCCAGCAGTGAATCCTACACTGAAGCTTTCTTT. Translation: CASSESYTEAFF.

This clone was seen more than once but under ten times. V gene TRBV19 combines with J gene TRBJ2-6; a weak D match, TRBD1 (5 bases). Looked up from germline, CDR1 is LNHDA and CDR2 is SQIVND (reference sequence). The CDR3 totals 17 residues. Trimming took 6 bases from V and 0 from J, leaving 15 bases between them. This CDR3 is CASSLSGFSSGANVLTF. CDR3 nucleotides: TGTGCCAGTAGCCTTTCAGGGTTTTCCTCTGGGGCCAACGTCCTGACTTTC.

This sequence joins TRBV11-2 and TRBJ2-2; 10 bases are shared with TRBD1. V dropped 4 bases and J dropped 2; count of bases not matched to a gene: 7. CDR3 size: 17 residues. CDR1 SGHAT and CDR2 FQNNGV come from the germline V gene. In DNA, the CDR3 is TGTGCCAGCAGCTCCACGGGACAGGGGATTAACACCGGGGAGCTGTTTTTT. This codes for CASSSTGQGINTGELFF.

The chain is built from TRBV7-2 and TRBJ1-2; D perhaps matches TRBD1 (5 bases). The CDR3 is 15 amino acids. Trimming shortened V by 0 bases and J by 2 bases, and 10 bases separated the two germline ends. CDR1 is SGHTA, CDR2 FQGNSA, per germline. Written as DNA, the CDR3 is TGTGCCAGCAGCTTAGCGCCGGGGGAAAACTATGGCTACACCTTC. Residues: CASSLAPGENYGYTF. The whole variable domain, remainder taken from reference TRBV7-2 and TRBJ1-2, is GAGVSQSPSNKVTEKGKDVELRCDPISGHTALYWYRQSLGQGLEFLIYFQGNSAPDKSGLPSDRFSAERTGGSVSTLTIQRTQQEDSAVYLCASSLAPGENYGYTFGSGTRLTVV.

V usage is TRBV10-3 and J usage is TRBJ2-3; 7 bases fit TRBD2. V lost 3 bases and J lost 2; bases outside the gene matches: 5. This CDR3 is 15 amino acids long. The V gene's germline CDR1 is ENHRY and CDR2 SYGVKD. CDR3 region: CAISDPSGPTDTQYF. Written as DNA, the CDR3 is TGTGCCATCAGTGATCCTAGCGGCCCCACAGATACGCAGTATTTT.

The rearrangement uses TRBV7-3 and TRBJ1-3, with D perhaps TRBD1 (5 bases). The CDR3 length is 16 residues. Trimming took off 5 bases at V and 0 bases at J, with 14 bases between the two ends. Germline assignment: CDR1 SGHTA and CDR2 FQGTGA. CDR3 nucleotides: TGTGCCAGCAGCCGCGTTGGGGCTAGCTCTGGAAACACCATATATTTT. This translates into CASSRVGASSGNTIYF. Looking up the rest from reference TRBV7-3 and TRBJ1-3 gives the full variable domain: GAGVSQTPSNKVTEKGKYVELRCDPISGHTALYWYRQSLGQGPEFLIYFQGTGAADDSGLPNDRFFAVRPEGSVSTLKIQRTERGDSAVYLCASSRVGASSGNTIYFGEGSWLTVV.

This chain joins TRBV5-4 and TRBJ2-1; 11 bases agree with TRBD2. V shed 5 bases and J 4 bases; nucleotides not matched to a gene: 5. The CDR3 has 15 residues. Per germline, CDR1 SGHNT and CDR2 YYREEE (reference sequence). The CDR3 DNA sequence: TGTGCCAGCAGTTTAGCGGGAGGGATTTACAATGAGCAGTTCTTC. This sequence encodes CASSLAGGIYNEQFF.

For the CDR3, the DNA is TGTGCCAGCAGCGTAGGGGGACCGGGACAGGGATACAATGAGCAGTTCTTC. Translation gives CASSVGGPGQGYNEQFF. This sequence joins TRBV9 and TRBJ2-1, with TRBD1 matching 9 bases. The V segment lost 0 bases and the J segment 4 bases; nucleotides outside the gene matches: 8. CDR1 SGDLS and CDR2 YYNGEE come from the germline V gene. The CDR3 totals 17 residues.

This clone was detected once. This chain uses TRBV27 with TRBJ1-1, with a weak D call TRBD1 (6 bases). Germline CDR1 and CDR2: MNHEY and SMNVEV (reference sequence). V lost 1 base and J lost 11, with 14 bases in between. The CDR3 has 13 residues. The CDR3 coding sequence is TGTGCCAGCAGTTTATTGGGCAGGGGAGGGGCTTTCTTT. Its protein is CASSLLGRGGAFF.